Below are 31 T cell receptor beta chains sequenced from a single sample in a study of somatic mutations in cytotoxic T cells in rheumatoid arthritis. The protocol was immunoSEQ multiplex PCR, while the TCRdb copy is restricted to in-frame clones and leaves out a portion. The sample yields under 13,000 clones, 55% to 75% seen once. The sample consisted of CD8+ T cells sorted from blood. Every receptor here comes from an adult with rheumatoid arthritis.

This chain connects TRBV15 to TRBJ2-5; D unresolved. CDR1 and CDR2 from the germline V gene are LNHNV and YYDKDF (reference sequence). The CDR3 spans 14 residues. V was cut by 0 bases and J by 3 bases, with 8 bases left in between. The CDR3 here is CATSRDYGEETQYF. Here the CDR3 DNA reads TGTGCCACCAGCAGAGATTATGGGGAAGAGACCCAGTACTTC.

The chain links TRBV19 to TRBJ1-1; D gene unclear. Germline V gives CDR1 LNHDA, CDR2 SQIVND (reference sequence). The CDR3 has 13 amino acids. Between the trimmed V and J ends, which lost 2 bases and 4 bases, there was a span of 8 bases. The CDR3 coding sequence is TGTGCCAGTAGTATACCCCCAGGCACTGAAGCTTTCTTT. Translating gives CASSIPPGTEAFF.

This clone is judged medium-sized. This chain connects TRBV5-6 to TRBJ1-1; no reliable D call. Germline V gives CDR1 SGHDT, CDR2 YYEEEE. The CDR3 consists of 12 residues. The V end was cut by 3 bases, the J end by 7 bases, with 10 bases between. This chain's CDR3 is CASSSQGSEAFF. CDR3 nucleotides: TGTGCCAGCAGCTCCCAAGGGAGTGAAGCTTTCTTT.

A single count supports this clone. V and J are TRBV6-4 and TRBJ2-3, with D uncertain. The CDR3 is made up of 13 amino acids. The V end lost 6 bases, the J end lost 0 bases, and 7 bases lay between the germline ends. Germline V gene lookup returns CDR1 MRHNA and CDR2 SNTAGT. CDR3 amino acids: CASSYSSTDTQYF. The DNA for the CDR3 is TGTGCCAGCAGCTACTCTAGCACAGATACGCAGTATTTT.

DNA for the CDR3: TGTGCCATCAGTGAGAGCGGGATAGATACGCAGTATTTT. Amino acids: CAISESGIDTQYF. The chain is built from TRBV10-3 and TRBJ2-3; 7 bases map to TRBD2. V shed 2 bases, J shed 5 bases, and the junction held 1 base outside the gene matches. The germline gives CDR1 ENHRY, CDR2 SYGVKD. This CDR3 contains 13 residues.

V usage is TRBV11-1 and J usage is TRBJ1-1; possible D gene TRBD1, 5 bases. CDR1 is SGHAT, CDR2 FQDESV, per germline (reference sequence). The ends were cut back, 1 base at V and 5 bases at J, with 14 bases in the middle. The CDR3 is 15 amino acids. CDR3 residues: CASSLGGDLRTEAFF. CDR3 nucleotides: TGTGCCAGCAGCTTAGGAGGGGATCTGAGGACTGAAGCTTTCTTT.

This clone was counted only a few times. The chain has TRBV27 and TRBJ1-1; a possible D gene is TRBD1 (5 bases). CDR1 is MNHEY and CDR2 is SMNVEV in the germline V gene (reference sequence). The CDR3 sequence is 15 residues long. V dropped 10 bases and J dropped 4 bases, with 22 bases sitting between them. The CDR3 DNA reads TGTGCCACCCTTGCGTATAGTACGGGGGGCACTGAAGCTTTCTTT. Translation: CATLAYSTGGTEAFF.

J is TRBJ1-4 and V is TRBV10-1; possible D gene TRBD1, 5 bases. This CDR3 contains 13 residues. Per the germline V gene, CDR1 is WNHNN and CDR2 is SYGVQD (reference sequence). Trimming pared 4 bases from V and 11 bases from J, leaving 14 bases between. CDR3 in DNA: TGCGCCAGCAGTGCCAGGGCCCGCTCCAAACTGTTTTTT. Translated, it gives CASSARARSKLFF.

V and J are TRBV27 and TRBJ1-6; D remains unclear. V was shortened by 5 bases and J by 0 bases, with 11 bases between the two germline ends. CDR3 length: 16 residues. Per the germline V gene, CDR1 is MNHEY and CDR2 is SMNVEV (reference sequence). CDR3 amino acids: CASSPYTSSYNSPLHF. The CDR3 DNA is TGTGCCAGCAGTCCCTACACTAGCTCCTATAATTCACCCCTCCACTTT.

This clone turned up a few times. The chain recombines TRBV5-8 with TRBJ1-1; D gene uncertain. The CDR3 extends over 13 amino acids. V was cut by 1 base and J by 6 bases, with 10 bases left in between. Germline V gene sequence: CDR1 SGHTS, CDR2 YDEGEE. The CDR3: CASSLQGSSEAFF. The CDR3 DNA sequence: TGTGCCAGCAGCTTGCAAGGGAGCTCTGAAGCTTTCTTT.

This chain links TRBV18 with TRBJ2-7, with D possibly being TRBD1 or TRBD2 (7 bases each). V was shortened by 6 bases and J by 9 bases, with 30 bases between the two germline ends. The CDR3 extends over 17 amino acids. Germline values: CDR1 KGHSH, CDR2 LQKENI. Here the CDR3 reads CASSSAIWPQGGRGQYF. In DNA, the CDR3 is TGTGCCAGCTCGTCGGCTATATGGCCTCAGGGGGGGCGAGGGCAGTACTTC.

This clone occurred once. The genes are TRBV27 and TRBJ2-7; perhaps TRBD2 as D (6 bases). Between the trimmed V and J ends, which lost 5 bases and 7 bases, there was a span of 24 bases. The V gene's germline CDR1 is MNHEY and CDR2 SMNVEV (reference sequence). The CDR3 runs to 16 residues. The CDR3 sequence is CASSPGTGGARREQYF. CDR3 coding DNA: TGTGCCAGCAGTCCCGGAACTGGAGGGGCGAGGAGGGAGCAGTACTTC.

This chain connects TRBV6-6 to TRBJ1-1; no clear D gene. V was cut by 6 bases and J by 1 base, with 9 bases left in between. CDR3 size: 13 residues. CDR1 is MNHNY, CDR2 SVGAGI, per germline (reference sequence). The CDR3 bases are TGTGCCAGCAGAATTGGGTGGAACACTGAAGCTTTCTTT. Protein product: CASRIGWNTEAFF.

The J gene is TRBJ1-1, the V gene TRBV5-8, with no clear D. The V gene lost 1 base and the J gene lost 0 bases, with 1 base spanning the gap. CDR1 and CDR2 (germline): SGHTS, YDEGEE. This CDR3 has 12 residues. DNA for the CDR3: TGTGCCAGCAGCTTGATGAACACTGAAGCTTTCTTT. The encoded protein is CASSLMNTEAFF.

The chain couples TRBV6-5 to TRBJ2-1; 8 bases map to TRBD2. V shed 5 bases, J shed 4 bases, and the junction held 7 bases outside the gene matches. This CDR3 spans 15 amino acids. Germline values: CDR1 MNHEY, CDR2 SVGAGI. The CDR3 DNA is TGTGCCAGCAGTAAGGGACTAGAAAGTTACAATGAGCAGTTCTTC. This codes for CASSKGLESYNEQFF.

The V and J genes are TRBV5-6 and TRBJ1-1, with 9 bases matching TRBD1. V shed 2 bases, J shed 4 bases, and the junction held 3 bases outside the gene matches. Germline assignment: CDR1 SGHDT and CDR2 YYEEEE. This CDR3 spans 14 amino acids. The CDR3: CASSFGTGTTEAFF. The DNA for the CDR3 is TGTGCCAGCAGCTTTGGGACAGGGACCACTGAAGCTTTCTTT.

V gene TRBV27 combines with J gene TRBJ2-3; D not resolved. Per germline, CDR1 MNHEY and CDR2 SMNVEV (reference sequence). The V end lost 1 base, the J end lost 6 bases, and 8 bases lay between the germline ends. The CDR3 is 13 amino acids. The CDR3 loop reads CASSLFFSDTQYF. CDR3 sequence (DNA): TGTGCCAGCAGTTTATTCTTCTCTGATACGCAGTATTTT.

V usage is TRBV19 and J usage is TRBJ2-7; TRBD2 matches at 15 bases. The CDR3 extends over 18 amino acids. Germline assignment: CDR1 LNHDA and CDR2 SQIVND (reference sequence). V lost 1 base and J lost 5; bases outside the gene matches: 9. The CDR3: CASSIGPGLAGGLHEQYF. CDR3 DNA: TGTGCCAGTAGTATAGGCCCGGGACTAGCGGGGGGTCTCCACGAGCAGTACTTC.

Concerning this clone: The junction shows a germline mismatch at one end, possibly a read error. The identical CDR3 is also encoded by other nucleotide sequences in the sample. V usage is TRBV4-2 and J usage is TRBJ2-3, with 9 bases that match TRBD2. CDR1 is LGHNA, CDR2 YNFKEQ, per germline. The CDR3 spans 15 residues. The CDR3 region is CASSQVLAGLDTQYF. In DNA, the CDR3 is TGTGCCAGCAGCCAAGTTCTAGCGGGGCTGGATACACAGTATTTT.

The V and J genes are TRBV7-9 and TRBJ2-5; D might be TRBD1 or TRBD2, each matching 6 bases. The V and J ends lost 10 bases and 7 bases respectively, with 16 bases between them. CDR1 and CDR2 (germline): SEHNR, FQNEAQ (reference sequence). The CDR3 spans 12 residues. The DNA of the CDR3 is TGTGCCACTAACAGGGACTCCGGGACCCAGTACTTC. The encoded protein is CATNRDSGTQYF.

In DNA, the CDR3 is TGTGCCACCAGTCTAGCACAGGGGGCTTATCAGCCCCAGCATTTT. Translated, it gives CATSLAQGAYQPQHF. The V and J genes are TRBV15 and TRBJ1-5; 9 nucleotides line up with TRBD1. V shed 6 bases, J shed 5 bases, and the junction held 8 bases outside the gene matches. The germline V gene has CDR1 LNHNV and CDR2 YYDKDF (reference sequence). The CDR3 has 15 residues.

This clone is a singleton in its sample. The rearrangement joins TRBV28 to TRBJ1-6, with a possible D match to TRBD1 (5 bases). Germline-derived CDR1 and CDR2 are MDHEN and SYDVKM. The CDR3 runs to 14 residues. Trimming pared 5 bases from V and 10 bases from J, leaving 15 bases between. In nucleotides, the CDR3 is TGTGCCAGCAGTACTATATTGGGACTCTCACCCCTCCACTTT. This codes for CASSTILGLSPLHF.

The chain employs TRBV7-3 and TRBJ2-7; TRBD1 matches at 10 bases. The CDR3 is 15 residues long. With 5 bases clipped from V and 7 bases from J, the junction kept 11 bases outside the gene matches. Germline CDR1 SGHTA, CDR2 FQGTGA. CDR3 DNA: TGTGCCAGCAGCCCGACCGGGACAGGGGATCAGGAGCAGTACTTC. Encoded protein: CASSPTGTGDQEQYF. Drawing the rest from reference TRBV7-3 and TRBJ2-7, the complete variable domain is GAGVSQTPSNKVTEKGKYVELRCDPISGHTALYWYRQSLGQGPEFLIYFQGTGAADDSGLPNDRFFAVRPEGSVSTLKIQRTERGDSAVYLCASSPTGTGDQEQYFGPGTRLTVT.

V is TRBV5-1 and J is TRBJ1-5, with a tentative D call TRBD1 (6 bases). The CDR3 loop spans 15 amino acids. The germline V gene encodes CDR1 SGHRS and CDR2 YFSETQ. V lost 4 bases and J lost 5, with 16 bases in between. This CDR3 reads CASSLDWAGDQPQHF. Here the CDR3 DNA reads TGCGCCAGCAGCCTAGATTGGGCAGGGGATCAGCCCCAGCATTTT. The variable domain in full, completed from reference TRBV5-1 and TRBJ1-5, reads KAGVTQTPRYLIKTRGQQVTLSCSPISGHRSVSWYQQTPGQGLQFLFEYFSETQRNKGNFPGRFSGRQFSNSRSEMNVSTLELGDSALYLCASSLDWAGDQPQHFGDGTRLSIL.

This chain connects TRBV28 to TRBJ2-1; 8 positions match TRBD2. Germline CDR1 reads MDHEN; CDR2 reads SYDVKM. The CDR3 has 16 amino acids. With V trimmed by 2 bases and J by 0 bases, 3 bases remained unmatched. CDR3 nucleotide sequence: TGTGCCAGCAGTTTAGGCGGGGGGCCCTCCTACAATGAGCAGTTCTTC. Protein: CASSLGGGPSYNEQFF.

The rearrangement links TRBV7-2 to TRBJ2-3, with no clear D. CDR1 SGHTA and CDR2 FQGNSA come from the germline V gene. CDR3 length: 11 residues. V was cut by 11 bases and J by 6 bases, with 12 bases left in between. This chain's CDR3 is CASFFLDTQYF. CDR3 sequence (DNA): TGTGCCTCCTTCTTCCTGGATACGCAGTATTTT.

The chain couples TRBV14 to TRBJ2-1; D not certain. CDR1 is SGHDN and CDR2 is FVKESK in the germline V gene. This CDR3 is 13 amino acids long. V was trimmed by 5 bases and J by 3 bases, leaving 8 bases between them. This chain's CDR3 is CASSNWVYNEQFF. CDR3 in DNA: TGTGCCAGCAGCAATTGGGTCTACAATGAGCAGTTCTTC. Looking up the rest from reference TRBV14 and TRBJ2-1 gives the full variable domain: EAGVTQFPSHSVIEKGQTVTLRCDPISGHDNLYWYRRVMGKEIKFLLHFVKESKQDESGMPNNRFLAERTGGTYSTLKVQPAELEDSGVYFCASSNWVYNEQFFGPGTRLTVL.

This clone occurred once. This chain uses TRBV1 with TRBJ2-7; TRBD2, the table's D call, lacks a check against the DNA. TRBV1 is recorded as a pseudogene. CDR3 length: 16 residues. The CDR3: CTSSQDLAGGCYEQYF. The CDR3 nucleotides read TGCACCAGCAGCCAAGATCTAGCGGGGGGATGCTACGAGCAGTACTTC.

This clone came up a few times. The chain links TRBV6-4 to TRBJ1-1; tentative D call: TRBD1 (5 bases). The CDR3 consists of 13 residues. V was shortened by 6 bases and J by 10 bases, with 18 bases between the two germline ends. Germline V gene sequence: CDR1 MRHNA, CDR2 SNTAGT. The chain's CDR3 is CASSRDTSGVAFF. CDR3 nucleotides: TGTGCCAGCAGCCGAGATACATCGGGGGTAGCTTTCTTT.

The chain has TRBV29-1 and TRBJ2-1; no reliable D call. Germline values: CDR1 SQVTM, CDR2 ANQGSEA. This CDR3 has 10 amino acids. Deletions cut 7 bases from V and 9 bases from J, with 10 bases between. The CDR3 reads CSATVSEQFF. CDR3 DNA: TGCAGCGCCACAGTATCTGAGCAGTTCTTC.

The CDR3 loop reads CSAIDSYEQYF. CDR3 sequence (DNA): TGCAGTGCAATAGACAGCTACGAGCAGTACTTC. This rearrangement joins TRBV20-1 to TRBJ2-7, with D maybe TRBD1 (5 bases). CDR1 and CDR2 (germline): DFQATT, SNEGSKA (reference sequence). V shed 6 bases and J shed 3 bases, with 9 bases lying between them. CDR3 length: 11 residues.